This TCR beta chain was observed in a study of graft-versus-host responses after intestinal transplantation. Turning to the study itself: Transplants given to recipients were multivisceral, liver-intestinal, or isolated intestinal. Anti-thymocyte globulin induction was given to all recipients, followed by tacrolimus and steroids for around three years. Points from the study as a whole: GvH clones occurred in recipient marrow; some first appeared in ileum or blood. High graft-versus-host to host-versus-graft clonal ratios were found in allografts of patients who had graft-donor T cell macrochimerism.

About this clone: Its antigen remains unknown.

This CDR3 is built from 14 residues. V lost 0 bases and J lost 8, with 11 bases in between. The germline V gene has CDR1 LNHNV and CDR2 YYDKDF (reference sequence). Profiling relied on immunoSEQ multiplex PCR, and the TCRdb table lists in-frame clones only, not all of them. The data show 12,000 to 15,000 clones, approximately 96% seen once. Material: PBMCs, obtained 9 days after transplant. The TCR sequence derives from a human patient who received an intestinal transplant, so some T cells may come from the graft donor. This chain joins TRBV15 and TRBJ2-1; weak D call: TRBD1 (6 bases). The CDR3 region has the DNA TGTGCCACCAGCAGAGAACAGGGTTCGGATGAGCAGTTCTTC. This translates into CATSREQGSDEQFF.